These 7 T cell receptor beta chains came from one sample sequenced in a study of radiotherapy plus CTLA-4 blockade in lung cancer. The repertoire was sequenced with immunoSEQ multiplex PCR; TCRdb's copy has only in-frame clones and lacks some. The repertoire holds around 90,000 clones, roughly 80% seen once, with 0.75% to 0.85% in the top ten. Sample: peripheral blood, taken from a patient treated with radiotherapy plus ipilimumab. Source of these receptors: a human donor with non-small cell lung cancer who had stable disease on radiotherapy plus ipilimumab.

The J gene is TRBJ2-3, the V gene TRBV7-8; D call uncertain. Germline loops: CDR1 SGHVS, CDR2 FQNEAQ. V lost 4 bases, J lost 1 base, and 12 bases lay in between. The CDR3 loop spans 15 amino acids. This CDR3 reads CASSSHPPGTDTQYF. The CDR3 DNA sequence: TGTGCCAGCAGCTCTCACCCCCCGGGCACAGATACGCAGTATTTT.

This clone was seen a few times. V and J are TRBV19 and TRBJ1-6; 7 bases align to TRBD1. The CDR3 contains 15 residues. From germline, CDR1 is LNHDA and CDR2 SQIVND (reference sequence). Trimming at V came to 3 bases and at J to 7 bases, leaving 6 bases not matched to a gene. In DNA form, the CDR3 reads TGTGCCAGTAGTATGGGTAACAGGGGAAATTCACCCCTCCACTTT. Protein sequence: CASSMGNRGNSPLHF.

The chain joins TRBV7-2 to TRBJ2-3, with D hard to call. The CDR3 runs 15 residues. Trimming cost V 0 bases and J 5 bases, with 12 bases left between them. Germline V gives CDR1 SGHTA, CDR2 FQGNSA. The CDR3 here is CASSLALGPQDTQYF. DNA for the CDR3: TGTGCCAGCAGCTTAGCGCTAGGACCCCAAGATACGCAGTATTTT.

This clone was counted between two and nine times. This rearrangement joins TRBV7-9 to TRBJ2-3; 7 bases line up with TRBD2. Germline trimming cut 3 bases from V and 1 base from J; bases unmatched to any gene: 4. CDR1 and CDR2 (germline): SEHNR, FQNEAQ (reference sequence). The CDR3 has 15 residues. The CDR3 nucleotides read TGTGCCAGCAGCTTGGGCGGGGGAGGCACAGATACGCAGTATTTT. The encoded protein is CASSLGGGGTDTQYF.

The genes are TRBV5-4 and TRBJ2-7; the D gene is possibly TRBD2 (6 bases). The CDR3 runs 13 residues. V was shortened by 4 bases and J by 1 base, with 9 bases between the two germline ends. Germline CDR1 and CDR2: SGHNT and YYREEE (reference sequence). The CDR3 DNA sequence: TGTGCCAGCAGCCGCGGGGATTCCTACGAGCAGTACTTC. Its translation: CASSRGDSYEQYF.

The rearrangement links TRBV19 to TRBJ2-7, with D possibly being TRBD1 (6 bases). Germline lookup yields CDR1 LNHDA and CDR2 SQIVND (reference sequence). V was pared by 4 bases and J by 1 base, with 11 bases between. The CDR3 is 14 amino acids. The CDR3 protein is CASSTQGPSYEQYF. The CDR3 DNA is TGTGCCAGTAGTACACAGGGACCATCCTACGAGCAGTACTTC.

This chain joins TRBV9 and TRBJ2-7; D gene uncertain. This CDR3 comprises 17 residues. Looked up from germline, CDR1 is SGDLS and CDR2 is YYNGEE. V lost 0 bases and J 0 bases, leaving 16 bases between the germline ends. CDR3 DNA: TGTGCCAGCAGCGTAGAGTGGACGAGGTCCCTCTCCTACGAGCAGTACTTC. It specifies CASSVEWTRSLSYEQYF.